Detailed here is one T cell receptor beta chain. After extraction with the RNeasy kit, about 0.5 to 1 ug of the RNA was reverse transcribed using random hexamers. TCRdb reprocessed the immunoSEQ multiplex PCR reads via MiXCR and lists one record per CDR3 protein. The sample lists 95,000 to 150,000 distinct CDR3 sequences; 85% to 95% were seen once. This CDR3 has 14 amino acids. Germline V lookup: CDR1 SGHTA, CDR2 FQGTGA. V dropped 5 bases and J dropped 5 bases, with 16 bases sitting between them. The record originates from a study of CD8 T cells in Susac syndrome. Sequencing of TCR beta was undertaken in CD8+ and CD4+ T cells derived from blood.

The TCR was taken from a human donor with Susac syndrome. The chain employs TRBV7-3 and TRBJ2-7, with D unclear. The specimen was CD8+ T cells from PBMCs. The CDR3 loop reads CASSPRDTSHEQYF. The CDR3 DNA sequence: TGTGCCAGCAGCCCTCGCGACACCAGCCACGAGCAGTACTTC.